One sample yielded the 32 T cell receptor beta chains listed below, sequenced in a study of blood T cell repertoires in COVID-19. Clones were read by immunoSEQ multiplex PCR, and TCRdb kept only the in-frame ones, dropping some. The sample lists 350,000 to 400,000 clones; nearly 90% were seen once. Sequencing was done on a sample of peripheral blood. These receptor sequences come from a young man with active or convalescent COVID-19.

J is TRBJ2-2 and V is TRBV6-4; D unresolved. V was cut by 2 bases and J by 1 base, with 8 bases left in between. The germline CDR1 and CDR2 sequences are MRHNA and SNTAGT. There are 15 residues in the CDR3. CDR3 amino acids: CASSDNILNTGELFF. In nucleotides, the CDR3 is TGTGCCAGCAGTGACAATATTCTGAACACCGGGGAGCTGTTTTTT.

The chain couples TRBV5-1 to TRBJ2-7; perhaps TRBD2 as D (6 bases). Germline-derived CDR1 and CDR2 are SGHRS and YFSETQ. The CDR3 covers 14 residues. V was cut by 0 bases and J by 2 bases, with 9 bases left in between. CDR3 bases: TGCGCCAGCAGCTTGGCGGGGGTTACCTACGAGCAGTACTTC. As protein: CASSLAGVTYEQYF.

This rearrangement joins TRBV19 to TRBJ2-3, with a tentative D call TRBD2 (5 bases). Trimming left V 8 bases short and J 0 bases short, with 18 bases between. The CDR3 loop spans 16 amino acids. Germline-derived CDR1 and CDR2 are LNHDA and SQIVND (reference sequence). This CDR3 reads CASAQAGGVSTDTQYF. The CDR3 DNA reads TGTGCCAGTGCCCAGGCGGGCGGAGTTAGCACAGATACGCAGTATTTT.

CDR3 amino acids: CASSAQPPAAPPSSNEQYF. The CDR3 DNA reads as TGTGCCAGCAGTGCGCAACCCCCTGCGGCCCCGCCCTCATCAAACGAGCAGTACTTC. This chain connects TRBV6-4 to TRBJ2-7; D not resolved. Germline assignment: CDR1 MRHNA and CDR2 SNTAGT. With 4 bases removed from V and 5 bases from J, the gap between germline ends came to 30 bases. The CDR3 is made up of 19 amino acids.

This clone has more than one count but fewer than ten. The CDR3 sequence: CASSIGTSGSPWGGELFF. CDR3 coding DNA: TGTGCCAGCAGCATCGGGACTAGCGGGAGTCCGTGGGGCGGGGAGCTGTTTTTT. This chain links TRBV7-3 with TRBJ2-2; 14 bases agree with TRBD2. Trimming took 5 bases from V and 7 from J; bases not matched to a gene: 12. There are 18 residues in the CDR3. The germline V gene has CDR1 SGHTA and CDR2 FQGTGA. The whole variable domain, filled in from reference TRBV7-3 and TRBJ2-2, reads GAGVSQTPSNKVTEKGKYVELRCDPISGHTALYWYRQSLGQGPEFLIYFQGTGAADDSGLPNDRFFAVRPEGSVSTLKIQRTERGDSAVYLCASSIGTSGSPWGGELFFGEGSRLTVL.

This clone was recorded only once. The rearrangement joins TRBV5-1 to TRBJ1-1; possible D gene TRBD1, 6 bases. CDR1 SGHRS and CDR2 YFSETQ come from the germline V gene. Between the trimmed V and J ends, which lost 4 bases and 8 bases, there was a span of 12 bases. The CDR3 has 12 amino acids. The CDR3 region is CASSLTGTEAFF. CDR3 DNA sequence: TGCGCCAGCAGCCTTACCGGGACAGAAGCTTTCTTT.

V gene TRBV29-1 combines with J gene TRBJ2-1; weak D call: TRBD2 (6 bases). The V end lost 5 bases, the J end lost 0 bases, and 11 bases lay between the germline ends. The length of the CDR3 is 14 residues. Germline V gene lookup returns CDR1 SQVTM and CDR2 ANQGSEA. The CDR3 DNA is TGCAGCGTTTCCGGGACTCTCTCCTACAATGAGCAGTTCTTC. The encoded protein is CSVSGTLSYNEQFF.

As DNA, the CDR3 is TGTGCCAGCAGCGTAGGGATCAGGGTGGGTTCACCCCTCCACTTT. Translating it yields CASSVGIRVGSPLHF. The chain employs TRBV9 and TRBJ1-6; D is perhaps TRBD1 (5 bases). V lost 0 bases and J lost 9, with 13 bases in between. The CDR3 has 15 amino acids. CDR1 and CDR2 (germline): SGDLS, YYNGEE.

V usage is TRBV27 and J usage is TRBJ2-7; D is perhaps TRBD1 (6 bases). This CDR3 is 14 amino acids long. Between the trimmed V and J ends, which lost 6 bases and 5 bases, there was a span of 17 bases. Per the germline V gene, CDR1 is MNHEY and CDR2 is SMNVEV (reference sequence). This CDR3 reads CASSLRRGTDEQYF. For the CDR3, the DNA is TGTGCCAGCAGCCTGCGTAGGGGGACCGACGAGCAGTACTTC.

The chain links TRBV7-9 to TRBJ2-7, with D hard to call. The CDR3 loop spans 11 amino acids. From germline, CDR1 is SEHNR and CDR2 FQNEAQ (reference sequence). V shed 4 bases and J shed 3 bases, with 4 bases lying between them. The CDR3 nucleotides are TGTGCCAGCAGCTCAATCTACGAGCAGTACTTC. Protein: CASSSIYEQYF.

The V call is TRBV19, the J call TRBJ2-7, with unresolved D. Trimming pared 3 bases from V and 3 bases from J, leaving 9 bases between. The CDR3 extends over 13 amino acids. Per germline, CDR1 LNHDA and CDR2 SQIVND (reference sequence). The CDR3 DNA reads TGTGCCAGTAGTATGACACTGAGCTACGAGCAGTACTTC. This encodes CASSMTLSYEQYF. Together with reference TRBV19 and TRBJ2-7, the CDR3 gives the full variable domain: DGGITQSPKYLFRKEGQNVTLSCEQNLNHDAMYWYRQDPGQGLRLIYYSQIVNDFQKGDIAEGYSVSREKKESFPLTVTSAQKNPTAFYLCASSMTLSYEQYFGPGTRLTVT.

V usage is TRBV27 and J usage is TRBJ1-5; no clear D gene. The V and J ends lost 5 bases and 3 bases respectively, with 8 bases between them. Germline lookup yields CDR1 MNHEY and CDR2 SMNVEV (reference sequence). This CDR3 has 13 amino acids. CDR3 residues: CASSPEANQPQHF. CDR3 DNA sequence: TGTGCCAGCAGTCCCGAGGCCAATCAGCCCCAGCATTTT.

The V and J genes are TRBV27 and TRBJ1-1, with D perhaps matching TRBD1 (5 bases). The CDR3 is 17 amino acids. Trimming cost V 5 bases and J 1 base, with 20 bases left between them. Per germline, CDR1 MNHEY and CDR2 SMNVEV (reference sequence). The CDR3 bases are TGTGCCAGCAGTCCCTTCCAGGGTGAGTCTCCGAACACTGAAGCTTTCTTT. Its translation is CASSPFQGESPNTEAFF.

This chain connects TRBV6-2 or TRBV6-3 to TRBJ1-2; 9 bases agree with TRBD1. Trimming took 2 bases from V and 6 from J; bases not matched to a gene: 1. The germline CDR1 and CDR2 sequences are MNHEY and SVGEGT. The CDR3 length is 13 residues. This CDR3 reads CASSYRDRDGYTF. In nucleotides, the CDR3 is TGTGCCAGCAGTTACCGGGACAGGGATGGCTACACCTTC.

The DNA for the CDR3 is TGTGCCAGCAGCCCTAAACGCAGGGTTGGCACTGAAGCTTTCTTT. Protein product: CASSPKRRVGTEAFF. The chain recombines TRBV7-9 with TRBJ1-1; possibly TRBD1 for D (5 bases). Germline V gene sequence: CDR1 SEHNR, CDR2 FQNEAQ (reference sequence). Trimming took off 5 bases at V and 4 bases at J, with 17 bases between the two ends. CDR3 size: 15 residues.

V is TRBV25-1 and J is TRBJ1-6; maybe TRBD1 (5 bases). The ends were cut back, 3 bases at V and 7 bases at J, with 13 bases in the middle. The CDR3 is 15 residues long. In germline, CDR1 is MGHDK, CDR2 SYGVNS. DNA for the CDR3: TGTGCCAGCAGTGACCTTACAGGATTGAATTCACCCCTCCACTTT. This encodes CASSDLTGLNSPLHF.

This chain links TRBV6-4 with TRBJ2-7; possible D gene TRBD1, 5 bases. The V end was cut by 5 bases, the J end by 2 bases, with 13 bases between. CDR3 size: 14 residues. Germline assignment: CDR1 MRHNA and CDR2 SNTAGT. CDR3 region: CASSPDKGAYEQYF. The DNA of the CDR3 is TGTGCCAGCAGTCCGGACAAGGGCGCCTACGAGCAGTACTTC.

J is TRBJ2-7 and V is TRBV11-2, with D possibly matching TRBD2 (5 bases). Trimming stripped 0 bases from V and 6 bases from J, with 15 bases between. CDR3 length: 15 amino acids. Germline V gene lookup returns CDR1 SGHAT and CDR2 FQNNGV. The DNA of the CDR3 is TGTGCCAGCAGCTTAGAGGTCGGGGATCTGGTCGAGCAGTACTTC. Protein sequence: CASSLEVGDLVEQYF.

The chain is built from TRBV7-8 and TRBJ2-1, with 10 bases identical to TRBD2. CDR1 is SGHVS and CDR2 is FQNEAQ in the germline V gene. V lost 5 bases and J lost 8; bases outside the gene matches: 21. The CDR3 is 19 residues long. CDR3 in DNA: TGTGCCAGCAGCCCTATTCTAGCGGGAGCCGTAGGGACATCCGATGAGCAGTTCTTC. Residues: CASSPILAGAVGTSDEQFF.

This chain uses TRBV28 with TRBJ1-3; tentative D call: TRBD1 (5 bases). Trimming shortened V by 8 bases and J by 0 bases, and 11 bases separated the two germline ends. The CDR3 runs 14 residues. Germline V lookup: CDR1 MDHEN, CDR2 SYDVKM. The CDR3 reads CASEGTSSGNTIYF. The DNA of the CDR3 is TGTGCCAGCGAGGGGACTTCCTCTGGAAACACCATATATTTT.

The chain has TRBV6-6 and TRBJ2-2; 8 bases are a match to TRBD1. The CDR3 runs to 15 residues. Trimming took 7 bases from V and 1 from J; bases not matched to a gene: 5. Germline CDR1 reads MNHNY; CDR2 reads SVGAGI (reference sequence). CDR3 nucleotides: TGTGCCAGCATATGGACAGGGTGGAACACCGGGGAGCTGTTTTTT. This translates into CASIWTGWNTGELFF.

Only a few counts were recorded for this clone. V gene TRBV19 combines with J gene TRBJ1-2; no definite D call. Deletions cut 2 bases from V and 8 bases from J, with 12 bases between. The CDR3 covers 13 residues. Germline V gene data show CDR1 as LNHDA and CDR2 as SQIVND (reference sequence). The CDR3: CASSIQRDSGYTF. The CDR3 DNA sequence: TGTGCCAGTAGTATACAGAGGGATTCGGGCTACACCTTC.

The V gene is TRBV24-1, the J gene TRBJ2-2, with 8 bases fitting TRBD2. V lost 7 bases and J lost 3; bases outside the gene matches: 3. From germline, CDR1 is KGHDR and CDR2 SFDVKD. The CDR3 is 14 amino acids. CDR3 sequence reads: CATRRAGDTGELFF. In DNA form, the CDR3 reads TGTGCCACCAGGAGAGCGGGGGACACCGGGGAGCTGTTTTTT.

Remarks on this clone: Other DNA sequences in this specimen translate into the identical CDR3. The V gene is TRBV7-9, the J gene TRBJ1-2; 9 nucleotides agree with TRBD1. The CDR3 length is 13 residues. CDR1 is SEHNR, CDR2 FQNEAQ, per germline (reference sequence). The V segment lost 5 bases and the J segment 4 bases; nucleotides outside the gene matches: 2. Here the CDR3 reads CASSPGQGYGYTF. The CDR3 bases are TGTGCCAGCAGCCCGGGACAGGGCTATGGCTACACCTTC. Supplemented by reference TRBV7-9 and TRBJ1-2, the full variable domain reads DTGVSQNPRHKITKRGQNVTFRCDPISEHNRLYWYRQTLGQGPEFLTYFQNEAQLEKSRLLSDRFSAERPKGSFSTLEIQRTEQGDSAMYLCASSPGQGYGYTFGSGTRLTVV.

The genes are TRBV6-1 and TRBJ1-3; D ambiguous. V gave up 1 base and J gave up 4 bases, with 11 bases separating them. The CDR3 has 15 residues. The germline CDR1 and CDR2 sequences are MNHNS and SASEGT. The CDR3 sequence: CASSEGRGRGNTIYF. CDR3 DNA sequence: TGTGCCAGCAGTGAAGGGAGAGGGCGGGGAAACACCATATATTTT.

V gene TRBV19 combines with J gene TRBJ2-7, with 7 nucleotides matching TRBD1. This CDR3 is 13 amino acids long. Unmatched junction bases numbered 7, after V lost 4 bases and J lost 7 bases. The germline V gene has CDR1 LNHDA and CDR2 SQIVND (reference sequence). The CDR3 coding sequence is TGTGCCAGTAGTACGGAACCAGGGGGAGAGCAGTACTTC. This sequence encodes CASSTEPGGEQYF.

This chain connects TRBV5-1 to TRBJ1-1; D perhaps matches TRBD1 (5 bases). Trimming took 1 base from V and 2 from J, leaving 6 bases between them. The CDR3 loop spans 13 amino acids. Germline CDR1 is SGHRS and CDR2 is YFSETQ. The chain's CDR3 is CASSLRGNTEAFF. In nucleotides, the CDR3 is TGCGCCAGCAGCTTGAGGGGTAACACTGAAGCTTTCTTT.

V is TRBV5-8 and J is TRBJ1-2; D may be TRBD1 (6 bases). There are 13 residues in the CDR3. The V and J ends lost 4 bases and 3 bases respectively, with 10 bases between them. CDR1 is SGHTS, CDR2 YDEGEE, per germline. CDR3 sequence: CASSPDSYYGYTF. The CDR3 nucleotides are TGTGCCAGCAGCCCGGACAGTTACTATGGCTACACCTTC.

The CDR3 is CASSENTGETEAFF. CDR3 coding DNA: TGTGCCAGCAGTGAGAATACAGGGGAAACTGAAGCTTTCTTT. The chain joins TRBV6-1 to TRBJ1-1, with TRBD1 identical over 7 bases. Trimming took 3 bases from V and 5 from J; bases not matched to a gene: 6. The germline V gene encodes CDR1 MNHNS and CDR2 SASEGT. The CDR3 has 14 residues.

About this clone itself: At one end, the junction sequence differs from germline, possibly due to a read error. The chain employs TRBV7-7 and TRBJ2-1, with TRBD2 matching over 9 bases. Germline CDR1 is SSHAT and CDR2 is FNYEAQ (reference sequence). This CDR3 comprises 13 residues. DNA for the CDR3: TGTGCTAGCAGCCCCCTAGCGGGAAATGAGCAGTTCTTC. It yields the protein CASSPLAGNEQFF.

The chain is built from TRBV28 and TRBJ2-7; D is ambiguous. Looked up from germline, CDR1 is MDHEN and CDR2 is SYDVKM. V was shortened by 10 bases and J by 3 bases, with 13 bases between the two germline ends. This CDR3 comprises 12 residues. The CDR3, as DNA: TGTGCCACCTCACAAAATTTCTACGAGCAGTACTTC. This translates into CATSQNFYEQYF.

This chain links TRBV6-2 or TRBV6-3 with TRBJ2-1, with D maybe TRBD2 (6 bases). CDR3 length equals 15 residues. Germline V gene sequence: CDR1 MNHEY, CDR2 SVGEGT. Trimming took off 0 bases at V and 8 bases at J, with 14 bases between the two ends. CDR3 in DNA: TGTGCCAGCAGTTACTCGTTCGGGAGAGGGGATGAGCAGTTCTTC. Translating gives CASSYSFGRGDEQFF.